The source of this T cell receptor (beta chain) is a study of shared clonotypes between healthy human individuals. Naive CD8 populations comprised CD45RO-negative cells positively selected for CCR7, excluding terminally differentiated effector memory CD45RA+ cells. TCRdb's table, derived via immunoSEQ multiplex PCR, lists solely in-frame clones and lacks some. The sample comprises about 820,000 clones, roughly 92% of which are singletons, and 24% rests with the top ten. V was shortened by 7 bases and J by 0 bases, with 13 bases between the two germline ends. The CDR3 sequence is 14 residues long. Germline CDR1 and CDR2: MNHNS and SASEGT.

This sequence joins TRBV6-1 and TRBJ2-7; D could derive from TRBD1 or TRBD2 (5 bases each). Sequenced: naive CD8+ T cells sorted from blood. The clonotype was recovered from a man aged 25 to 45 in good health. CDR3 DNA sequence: TGTGCCAGCATGTGGGACGGTAGCTCCTACGAGCAGTACTTC. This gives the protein CASMWDGSSYEQYF.